These 27 T cell receptor beta chains originate from one sample sequenced in a study of T-cell memory formation after mild COVID-19. Each CDR3 protein is one row after TCRdb ran MiXCR on the 5' RACE reads. The repertoire has about 110,000 distinct CDR3 sequences, over 10% of them found once; the top ten carry under 30%. The sequencing input was PBMCs or a T cell subset sorted from them (not recorded which). The receptors stem from an adult woman who had mild COVID-19 (a few samples of this study predate the infection). Cell type and time point are not known.

This clonotype was counted between two and nine times. V is TRBV29-1 and J is TRBJ1-2, with TRBD1 as a possible D gene (5 bases). V was cut by 5 bases and J by 6 bases, with 10 bases left in between. This CDR3 region has 11 residues. Per germline, CDR1 SQVTM and CDR2 ANQGSEA. In DNA, the CDR3 is TGCAGCGTTCCTCAGGGAAATGGCTACACCTTC. Its translation: CSVPQGNGYTF.

The rearrangement joins TRBV7-9 to TRBJ2-1; D perhaps matches TRBD2 (6 bases). Germline CDR1 and CDR2: SEHNR and FQNEAQ (reference sequence). V lost 11 bases and J 4 bases, leaving 18 bases between the germline ends. The CDR3 loop spans 14 amino acids. CDR3 DNA: TGTGCCTCCGGACCCTTGGGAGGATACAATGAGCAGTTCTTC. As protein: CASGPLGGYNEQFF.

The chain has TRBV4-3 and TRBJ1-4; 7 nucleotides agree with TRBD1. Germline lookup yields CDR1 LGHNA and CDR2 YSLEER. This CDR3 is built from 15 residues. The trim removed 4 bases at V and 7 bases at J, leaving 9 bases unmatched. CDR3 bases: TGCGCCAGCAGCCCTACACAGGGGACGATTGAAAAACTGTTTTTT. Protein: CASSPTQGTIEKLFF.

The gene calls are TRBV5-1 and TRBJ1-1; possibly TRBD1 for D (5 bases). This CDR3 has 17 residues. Deletions cut 4 bases from V and 3 bases from J, with 22 bases between. Germline CDR1 SGHRS, CDR2 YFSETQ. The CDR3 coding sequence is TGCGCCAGCAGCCGGTGGGTCCCTGGGACTGGTGACACTGAAGCTTTCTTT. Translation: CASSRWVPGTGDTEAFF.

This chain connects TRBV7-9 to TRBJ1-1; TRBD1 is a possible D gene (5 bases). The V end lost 6 bases, the J end lost 3 bases, and 11 bases lay between the germline ends. The CDR3 spans 13 residues. CDR1 and CDR2 (germline): SEHNR, FQNEAQ (reference sequence). The CDR3 DNA reads TGTGCCAGCAGTTCCAGGGATCACACTGAAGCTTTCTTT. The encoded protein is CASSSRDHTEAFF.

The table lists this clonotype with a few counts. The rearrangement joins TRBV7-9 to TRBJ1-1; D perhaps matches TRBD1 (6 bases). The CDR3 runs 16 residues. V was trimmed by 2 bases and J by 1 base, leaving 14 bases between them. Germline V gene data show CDR1 as SEHNR and CDR2 as FQNEAQ (reference sequence). Written as DNA, the CDR3 is TGTGCCAGCAGCTTAACCCACCACAGGGAGAACACTGAAGCTTTCTTT. Translating gives CASSLTHHRENTEAFF.

The chain is built from TRBV15 and TRBJ2-1; 8 nucleotides line up with TRBD2. V was clipped by 0 bases and J by 8 bases; unmatched bases: 9. The CDR3 sequence is 16 residues long. CDR1 LNHNV and CDR2 YYDKDF come from the germline V gene (reference sequence). CDR3 coding DNA: TGTGCCACCAGCAGAGATCTGGCGGGAGGTGGGTATGAGCAGTTCTTC. This sequence encodes CATSRDLAGGGYEQFF.

The rearrangement uses TRBV12-3 or TRBV12-4 and TRBJ1-4; 7 bases line up with TRBD1. With 5 bases clipped from V and 6 bases from J, the junction kept 12 bases outside the gene matches. The CDR3 extends over 16 amino acids. DNA for the CDR3: TGTGCCAGCAGTAACTCAGGGGGAGGGGAGGATGAAAAACTGTTTTTT. Translating it yields CASSNSGGGEDEKLFF.

This clonotype has a handful of counts. The genes are TRBV14 and TRBJ2-1; 7 bases are a match to TRBD1. The germline gives CDR1 SGHDN, CDR2 FVKESK. Germline trimming cut 2 bases from V and 14 bases from J; bases unmatched to any gene: 9. The CDR3 consists of 13 residues. The CDR3 sequence: CASSQFVGDREFF. CDR3 DNA sequence: TGTGCCAGCAGCCAATTTGTCGGGGACAGAGAGTTCTTC.

This sequence joins TRBV27 and TRBJ1-1; D gene ambiguous. Trimming left V 5 bases short and J 8 bases short, with 15 bases between. Germline assignment: CDR1 MNHEY and CDR2 SMNVEV (reference sequence). CDR3 size: 13 residues. The CDR3, as DNA: TGTGCCAGCAGTCCGTTTCGGGCCTACGAAGCTTTCTTT. Its translation: CASSPFRAYEAFF.

The chain couples TRBV9 to TRBJ2-1, with D perhaps matching TRBD1 or TRBD2 (7 bases each). The V and J ends lost 3 bases and 1 base respectively, with 11 bases between them. The CDR3 spans 15 residues. Germline CDR1 and CDR2: SGDLS and YYNGEE. The CDR3 region has the DNA TGTGCCAGCAGCGCAGGGGGAGGGTCCTACAATGAGCAGTTCTTC. This encodes CASSAGGGSYNEQFF.

This clonotype was recorded a few times. The chain has TRBV28 and TRBJ2-5; possible D gene TRBD2, 6 bases. V dropped 5 bases and J dropped 3 bases, with 10 bases sitting between them. The CDR3 totals 13 residues. Germline V CDR1 and CDR2: MDHEN, SYDVKM. The CDR3 nucleotides read TGTGCCAGCAGTCCCAGACTAGAAGAGACCCAGTACTTC. It translates to CASSPRLEETQYF.

This chain links TRBV30 with TRBJ2-1, with TRBD2 matching over 8 bases. The CDR3 is made up of 13 amino acids. CDR1 and CDR2 from the germline V gene are GTSNPN and SVGIG (reference sequence). CDR3 residues: CALSGLGAGEQFF. The CDR3 nucleotides read TGTGCTCTATCGGGACTAGGGGCAGGTGAGCAGTTCTTC.

This rearrangement joins TRBV10-3 to TRBJ1-1; D is perhaps TRBD1 (6 bases). There are 14 residues in the CDR3. V was pared by 6 bases and J by 1 base, with 12 bases between. Germline V gives CDR1 ENHRY, CDR2 SYGVKD. The CDR3 DNA follows: TGTGCCATCAGCCCGGGACACAGGAACACTGAAGCTTTCTTT. Translating gives CAISPGHRNTEAFF.

V usage is TRBV18 and J usage is TRBJ1-1; perhaps TRBD1 as D (5 bases). The CDR3 loop spans 16 amino acids. The V end was cut by 1 base, the J end by 0 bases, with 12 bases between. CDR1 KGHSH and CDR2 LQKENI come from the germline V gene. Written as DNA, the CDR3 is TGTGCCAGCTCACCACTGGCCAGGGACCTGAACACTGAAGCTTTCTTT. It encodes CASSPLARDLNTEAFF.

The V and J genes are TRBV7-3 and TRBJ2-5; D ambiguous. Germline-derived CDR1 and CDR2 are SGHTA and FQGTGA. The V end lost 3 bases, the J end lost 5 bases, and 13 bases lay between the germline ends. This CDR3 spans 14 amino acids. Written as DNA, the CDR3 is TGTGCCAGCAGCTTCGACTCAAGGGTTGAGACCCAGTACTTC. Its translation: CASSFDSRVETQYF.

There are a few counts of this clonotype. This chain links TRBV24-1 with TRBJ2-7; D remains ambiguous. Trimming left V 2 bases short and J 2 bases short, with 15 bases between. The CDR3 consists of 16 residues. The germline gives CDR1 KGHDR, CDR2 SFDVKD. DNA for the CDR3: TGTGCCACCAGTGATTCAACGTTGGGGAACCCCTACGAGCAGTACTTC. This gives the protein CATSDSTLGNPYEQYF.

This clonotype has more than one count but fewer than ten. The V call is TRBV6-5, the J call TRBJ2-2; 14 bases agree with TRBD2. Germline assignment: CDR1 MNHEY and CDR2 SVGAGI. The V gene end was trimmed by 0 bases and the J gene end by 6 bases; junction bases not matched to a gene: 6. There are 18 residues in the CDR3. The CDR3 bases are TGTGCCAGCAGTTACTCGTTGGGACTAGCGGGAGTGTCCGGGGAGCTGTTTTTT. Translating gives CASSYSLGLAGVSGELFF.

The chain links TRBV19 to TRBJ2-5; TRBD2 matches 8 bases. Germline CDR1 and CDR2: LNHDA and SQIVND (reference sequence). The CDR3 spans 14 residues. V trimming: 5 bases; J trimming: 1 base; junction bases outside the gene matches: 3. The CDR3 bases are TGTGCCAGTAGTCCCCGGGGGGGCCAAGAGACCCAGTACTTC. Protein product: CASSPRGGQETQYF.

This clonotype was seen only a few times. The V gene is TRBV7-2, the J gene TRBJ2-1, with unresolved D. CDR3 size: 15 residues. Trimming stripped 2 bases from V and 2 bases from J, with 10 bases between. Germline V gives CDR1 SGHTA, CDR2 FQGNSA. This chain's CDR3 is CASSLWETPYNEQFF. As DNA, the CDR3 is TGTGCCAGCAGCTTATGGGAAACCCCCTACAATGAGCAGTTCTTC. Using reference TRBV7-2 and TRBJ2-1 for the parts outside the CDR3, the full variable domain is GAGVSQSPSNKVTEKGKDVELRCDPISGHTALYWYRQSLGQGLEFLIYFQGNSAPDKSGLPSDRFSAERTGGSVSTLTIQRTQQEDSAVYLCASSLWETPYNEQFFGPGTRLTVL.

This clonotype was found a few times. The chain has TRBV4-3 and TRBJ1-1; perhaps TRBD1 as D (5 bases). The CDR3 extends over 13 amino acids. The ends were cut back, 3 bases at V and 5 bases at J, with 10 bases in the middle. Germline V gives CDR1 LGHNA, CDR2 YSLEER. This CDR3 reads CASSQSGVTEAFF. CDR3 coding DNA: TGCGCCAGCAGCCAGTCGGGGGTGACTGAAGCTTTCTTT.

This clonotype was observed a handful of times. V is TRBV19 and J is TRBJ2-1; D not resolved. The V gene's germline CDR1 is LNHDA and CDR2 SQIVND (reference sequence). The CDR3 contains 15 residues. Trimming took off 5 bases at V and 1 base at J, with 12 bases between the two ends. The CDR3 is CASSLAGASYNEQFF. CDR3 in DNA: TGTGCCAGTAGTTTAGCAGGAGCGTCCTACAATGAGCAGTTCTTC.

The CDR3 here is CATSPAPLVGTGELFF. CDR3 in DNA: TGTGCCACCTCCCCCGCCCCCCTAGTGGGCACCGGGGAGCTGTTTTTT. J is TRBJ2-2 and V is TRBV9; D is ambiguous. V lost 9 bases, J lost 4 bases, and 22 bases lay in between. Germline-derived CDR1 and CDR2 are SGDLS and YYNGEE. The CDR3 is 16 residues long.

A few counts support this clonotype. The chain is built from TRBV15 and TRBJ2-3; 7 nucleotides align to TRBD2. The germline gives CDR1 LNHNV, CDR2 YYDKDF (reference sequence). Trimming took 3 bases from V and 1 from J; bases not matched to a gene: 4. The CDR3 spans 15 residues. CDR3 DNA: TGTGCCACCAGCAGTGTCCGGGAGGGCACAGATACGCAGTATTTT. Encoded protein: CATSSVREGTDTQYF.

The chain combines TRBV3-1 with TRBJ2-7, with 10 bases lining up with TRBD2. The CDR3 is 16 amino acids. The V gene's germline CDR1 is LGHDT and CDR2 YNNKEL (reference sequence). The trim removed 4 bases at V and 0 bases at J, leaving 6 bases unmatched. The CDR3 sequence: CASSPVAGGSSYEQYF. CDR3 nucleotides: TGTGCCAGCAGCCCCGTAGCGGGAGGCAGCTCCTACGAGCAGTACTTC.

As for this clonotype: This may be a read error, as it is one base from a much larger clone. This chain connects TRBV6-4 to TRBJ2-2; D is ambiguous. Looked up from germline, CDR1 is MRHNA and CDR2 is SNTAGT. This CDR3 spans 13 amino acids. Deletions cut 2 bases from V and 3 bases from J, with 4 bases between. CDR3 region: CASSDRDTGELFF. The CDR3 DNA is TGTGCCAGCAGTGACAGGGACACCGGGGAGCTGTTTTTT.

This clonotype was detected ten times or more. The rearrangement links TRBV6-4 to TRBJ2-3, with 11 bases matching TRBD2. Germline V gene lookup returns CDR1 MRHNA and CDR2 SNTAGT. This CDR3 has 15 amino acids. Trimming cost V 0 bases and J 6 bases; bases outside gene matches: 2. CDR3: CASSDSSGGADTQYF. Written as DNA, the CDR3 is TGTGCCAGCAGTGACTCTAGCGGGGGGGCCGATACGCAGTATTTT.